The rows below give T cell receptor beta chains drawn from one sample of a study of blood T cell repertoires in COVID-19. Clones were read by immunoSEQ multiplex PCR, and TCRdb kept only the in-frame ones, dropping some. The sample consists of roughly 300,000 clones, over 75% of them appearing once. Sequenced material: peripheral blood. These receptor sequences come from a human donor in a cohort sampled during active COVID-19. CDR3s include the opening cysteine and the closing phenylalanine or tryptophan. D genes are given only for firm matches. The listing skips clone size in some rows; elsewhere it reads once, few, many or a size class.

V gene,clone size,D gene,J gene,CDR3 DNA,CDR3 protein
TRBV7-3,.,.,TRBJ2-7,TGTGCCAGCAGCTTAAGGGGCGGAGAGAGCTCCTACGAGCAGTACTTC,CASSLRGGESSYEQYF
TRBV29-1,.,.,TRBJ2-3,TGCAGCGTTGTCATATCCGGTACGCAGTATTTT,CSVVISGTQYF
TRBV11-2,.,.,TRBJ1-6,TGTGCCAGCCGCTCGGGGGGAGGGCGTTCACCCCTCCACTTT,CASRSGGGRSPLHF
TRBV4-1,.,TRBD1,TRBJ2-7,TGCGCCAGCAGCCAAGCTCTGGGACAGGGAGCCTACGAGCAGTACTTC,CASSQALGQGAYEQYF
TRBV19,.,TRBD2,TRBJ2-1,TGTGCCAGTGAGGCTAGCGGCTACAATGAGCAGTTCTTC,CASEASGYNEQFF
TRBV4-1,.,TRBD1,TRBJ2-7,TGCGCCAGCAGCCGTCCAGGGGGCTACGAGCAGTACTTC,CASSRPGGYEQYF
TRBV6-5,once,.,TRBJ2-7,TGTGCCAGTAACTTAAATGGCGGCGAGCAGTACTTC,CASNLNGGEQYF
TRBV7-2,.,TRBD2,TRBJ2-1,TGTGCCAGCAGCAAGACTAGCGGGAGGTTAAATGAGCAGTTCTTC,CASSKTSGRLNEQFF
TRBV2,.,.,TRBJ2-5,TGTGCCAGCAGTGGGCTAGCGAAGTACCAAGAGACCCAGTACTTC,CASSGLAKYQETQYF
TRBV18,.,.,TRBJ2-3,TGTGCCAGCTCGAATCGCTATTCCACAGATACGCAGTATTTT,CASSNRYSTDTQYF
TRBV5-1,.,TRBD2,TRBJ2-1,TGCGCCAGCAGCTGGGGACTAGCGGGAGGGCTATACAATGAGCAGTTCTTC,CASSWGLAGGLYNEQFF
TRBV28,.,.,TRBJ2-7,TGTGCCAGCAGTTCCGCCTTTACAGGGGAGGAGGAGCAGTACTTC,CASSSAFTGEEEQYF
TRBV7-6,.,TRBD1,TRBJ2-1,TGTGCCAGCAGCTTCGGGACAGGTTTGACATATGAGCAGTTCTTC,CASSFGTGLTYEQFF
TRBV18,.,.,TRBJ2-7,TGTGCCAGCTCACCAAGTCGAGGCGAGCAGTACTTC,CASSPSRGEQYF
TRBV28,.,TRBD2,TRBJ2-5,TGTGCCATCAGGACTAGCGGTGGACAAGAGACCCAGTACTTC,CAIRTSGGQETQYF
TRBV6-1,.,TRBD2,TRBJ2-1,TGTGCCAGCAGTGAAAAGGCGGGAGGGCTGGGGGGTGAGCAGTTCTTC,CASSEKAGGLGGEQFF
TRBV19,.,TRBD1,TRBJ2-3,TGTGCCAGTAGTATAGGCGGACAGGCTAGCACAGATACGCAGTATTTT,CASSIGGQASTDTQYF
TRBV7-2,once,.,TRBJ1-3,TGTGCCAGCAGCTTAGCGCGAGGGAGCGGAAACACCATATATTTT,CASSLARGSGNTIYF
TRBV11-2,.,.,TRBJ2-5,TGTGCCAGCAGCTTACGAACCGGGATACAAGAGACCCAGTACTTC,CASSLRTGIQETQYF
TRBV24-1,.,TRBD2,TRBJ2-3,TGTGCCACCAGTGATAACGCGGGAGGTGCAATGAATACGCAGTATTTT,CATSDNAGGAMNTQYF
TRBV5-1,.,TRBD1,TRBJ2-5,TGCGCCAGCAGCTTGGTCCCGACAGGGCAAGAGACCCAGTACTTC,CASSLVPTGQETQYF
TRBV30,.,.,TRBJ1-4,TGTGCCTGGAGGTCGGCAGGGGCTAATGAAAAACTGTTTTTT,CAWRSAGANEKLFF
TRBV2,.,TRBD1,TRBJ2-7,TGTGCCAGCAGAGAATACAGGACAGGGACCGAGCAGTACTTC,CASREYRTGTEQYF